This is a list of T cell receptor beta chains from one sample in a study of PD-L1 blockade in urothelial cancer. Assay: immunoSEQ multiplex PCR; the TCRdb copy retains only in-frame clones and omits some. The table lists approximately 48,000 clones, roughly 89% of them singletons. The starting material was PBMCs, obtained around atezolizumab (anti-PD-L1) treatment. The receptor source for this set is a woman aged 60-75 years with urothelial cancer. CDR3s include the opening cysteine and the closing phenylalanine or tryptophan. The order of the fields is V gene, D gene, clone size, J gene, CDR3 protein, CDR3 DNA. D genes are given only for firm matches. Clone size is not always given. Where it is, it says once, few, many or a class for expanded clones.

TRBV7-9	TRBD2	.	TRBJ2-3	CASSTSGLADTQYF	TGTGCCAGCAGCACCTCTGGACTAGCTGATACGCAGTATTTT
TRBV27	TRBD1	.	TRBJ1-5	CASSPSRDRDQPQHF	TGTGCCAGCAGTCCGTCCCGGGACAGGGATCAGCCCCAGCATTTT
TRBV7-2	.	.	TRBJ1-4	CASSLGDMENEKLFF	TGTGCCAGCAGCTTAGGAGATATGGAGAATGAAAAACTGTTTTTT
TRBV7-9	.	.	TRBJ1-1	CASSPVRGNTEAFF	TGTGCCAGCAGCCCGGTCAGGGGGAACACTGAAGCTTTCTTT
TRBV6-5	TRBD1	.	TRBJ1-2	CASSWGGQGRDGYTF	TGTGCCAGCAGTTGGGGCGGACAGGGAAGGGATGGCTACACCTTC
TRBV2	TRBD2	.	TRBJ2-2	CASKRLAGPQNTGELFF	TGTGCCAGCAAGCGATTAGCGGGACCCCAAAACACCGGGGAGCTGTTTTTT
TRBV5-1	.	.	TRBJ1-4	CASKIGYGVEKLFF	TGCGCCAGCAAAATAGGGTACGGGGTTGAAAAACTGTTTTTT
TRBV5-1	.	.	TRBJ2-2	CASSLTEGTTGELFF	TGCGCCAGCAGCTTGACGGAGGGGACCACCGGGGAGCTGTTTTTT
TRBV7-9	TRBD2	.	TRBJ2-7	CASSLLMASGSYEQYF	TGTGCCAGCAGCTTATTAATGGCTAGCGGCTCCTACGAGCAGTACTTC
TRBV12-5	TRBD1	.	TRBJ2-5	CASGLGQSRQETQYF	TGTGCTAGTGGCCTGGGACAGAGCAGACAAGAGACCCAGTACTTC
TRBV28	.	.	TRBJ2-5	CASSPYRPPRNF	TGTGCCAGCAGTCCCTACAGGCCCCCAAGAAACTTC
TRBV7-2	TRBD1	.	TRBJ1-2	CASSLFLGQGNGYTF	TGTGCCAGCAGCTTATTCCTCGGACAGGGAAATGGCTACACCTTC
TRBV11-3	TRBD2	.	TRBJ2-2	CASSLVAGVTGELFF	TGTGCCAGCAGCTTAGTTGCGGGAGTCACCGGGGAGCTGTTTTTT
TRBV7-6	.	few	TRBJ2-1	CASSYGGRGATYNEQFF	TGTGCCAGCAGTTACGGGGGGAGGGGGGCGACCTACAATGAGCAGTTCTTC
TRBV9	.	.	TRBJ1-3	CASSVATDWVSGNTIYF	TGTGCCAGCAGCGTAGCTACGGACTGGGTCTCTGGAAACACCATATATTTT
TRBV19	.	.	TRBJ2-3	CASTPGGLFTDTQYF	TGTGCCAGTACTCCCGGGGGACTCTTCACAGATACGCAGTATTTT
TRBV2	.	.	TRBJ2-1	CASSTQSGEDEQFF	TGTGCCAGCAGTACCCAGAGTGGGGAGGATGAGCAGTTCTTC
TRBV2	TRBD2	.	TRBJ2-7	CASSEGLDYEQYF	TGTGCCAGCAGTGAGGGACTAGACTACGAGCAGTACTTC
TRBV6-5	TRBD1	few	TRBJ1-2	CASSPETGDYGYTF	TGTGCCAGCAGTCCCGAGACAGGGGACTATGGCTACACCTTC
TRBV28	.	once	TRBJ2-3	CASSPWAGMTDTQYF	TGTGCCAGCAGCCCCTGGGCAGGGATGACAGATACGCAGTATTTT
TRBV5-6	TRBD2	.	TRBJ2-5	CASSRSSGRAGETQYF	TGTGCCAGCAGCCGCTCTAGCGGGAGGGCCGGGGAGACCCAGTACTTC
TRBV18	TRBD1	.	TRBJ2-3	CASSPGTGADTQYF	TGTGCCAGCTCACCCGGGACAGGGGCAGATACGCAGTATTTT
TRBV5-4	TRBD1	.	TRBJ2-2	CASSVPGQGSGELFF	TGTGCCAGCAGCGTCCCGGGACAGGGCTCCGGGGAGCTGTTTTTT
TRBV10-1	TRBD2	once	TRBJ2-6	CASATVAGDGANVLTF	TGCGCCAGCGCGACGGTAGCGGGAGACGGGGCCAACGTCCTGACTTTC
TRBV28	TRBD1	.	TRBJ2-4	CASSSPQGGKVNIQYF	TGTGCCAGCAGTTCTCCCCAAGGGGGCAAAGTAAACATTCAGTACTTC
TRBV5-6	TRBD1	.	TRBJ1-4	CASSLIRQGAGKLFF	TGTGCCAGCAGCTTGATTCGGCAGGGGGCTGGAAAACTGTTTTTT
TRBV28	.	.	TRBJ1-5	CASSPKSGSYSNQPQHF	TGTGCCAGCAGTCCTAAATCAGGGTCTTATAGCAATCAGCCCCAGCATTTT
TRBV19	TRBD2	few	TRBJ2-5	CASSSSGGISETQYF	TGTGCCAGTAGTTCGAGCGGGGGAATTTCAGAGACCCAGTACTTC
TRBV5-1	.	.	TRBJ1-3	CASTLDSSSGNTIYF	TGCGCCAGCACTCTTGACAGCAGCTCTGGAAACACCATATATTTT
TRBV7-2	.	.	TRBJ2-3	CASSSGLATDTQYF	TGTGCCAGCAGCTCGGGACTCGCCACAGATACGCAGTATTTT
TRBV4-3	.	.	TRBJ2-7	CASSQEGLSSYEQYF	TGCGCCAGCAGCCAAGAGGGACTGAGCTCCTACGAGCAGTACTTC
TRBV4-3	.	.	TRBJ2-5	CASSQDHNRQETQYF	TGCGCCAGCAGCCAAGATCACAACAGACAAGAGACCCAGTACTTC
TRBV5-6	.	.	TRBJ2-5	CASSPGGETQYF	TGTGCCAGCAGTCCAGGCGGGGAGACCCAGTACTTC
TRBV7-8	TRBD2	.	TRBJ2-7	CASSLASHALVAGGVLDEQYF	TGTGCCAGCAGCTTAGCGTCCCATGCCCTCGTAGCGGGGGGGGTCTTGGACGAGCAGTACTTC
TRBV10-3	TRBD1	once	TRBJ1-2	CAISERTGEWYGYTF	TGTGCCATCAGTGAGAGGACAGGGGAGTGGTATGGCTACACCTTC
TRBV11-2	.	.	TRBJ1-3	CASSSTTPGLHSGNTIYF	TGTGCCAGCAGCTCAACCACTCCGGGACTGCACTCTGGAAACACCATATATTTT
TRBV11-2	.	.	TRBJ2-5	CASSPPLRETQYF	TGTGCCAGCAGCCCCCCCTTACGGGAGACCCAGTACTTC
TRBV19	TRBD1	.	TRBJ1-5	CASSSQTGTPQHF	TGTGCCAGTAGTTCGCAGACAGGGACCCCCCAGCATTTT
TRBV28	TRBD1	once	TRBJ1-2	CASSPLRKGAEGYTF	TGTGCCAGCAGCCCCCTCCGGAAGGGGGCAGAAGGCTACACCTTC
TRBV5-1	.	.	TRBJ2-1	CASSLDGQPTYNEQFF	TGCGCCAGCAGCTTGGACGGACAGCCAACCTACAATGAGCAGTTCTTC